A selection of T cell receptor beta chains follows, all from one sample in a study of blood T cell repertoires in COVID-19. The assay was immunoSEQ multiplex PCR, and TCRdb's table has in-frame clones only and misses some. This table holds about 230,000 clones, 81% found once. The sample comprised peripheral blood. The receptor set was obtained from a woman aged 80 or older with acute or convalescent COVID-19. CDR3s include the opening cysteine and the closing phenylalanine or tryptophan. Fields, in order: D gene, clone size, J gene, V gene, CDR3 protein, CDR3 DNA. D genes are given only for firm matches. Size is omitted from some rows. Given values are once, few, many or a class for expanded clones.

NA | few | TRBJ2-7 | TRBV6-5 | CASSAFLTTYEQYF | TGTGCCAGCAGCGCGTTCCTGACAACTTACGAGCAGTACTTC
TRBD2 | few | TRBJ2-7 | TRBV4-2 | CASSEAGTRSHEQYF | TGTGCCAGCAGCGAAGCAGGGACTAGGAGTCACGAGCAGTACTTC
NA | NA | TRBJ2-7 | TRBV28 | CASSRGSYEQYF | TGTGCCAGCAGCCGGGGGTCCTACGAGCAGTACTTC
TRBD2 | NA | TRBJ2-1 | TRBV30 | CAWISGSSYNEQFF | TGTGCCTGGATTAGCGGGAGTTCCTACAATGAGCAGTTCTTC
NA | NA | TRBJ2-1 | TRBV6-6 | CASSYWGGSEQFF | TGTGCCAGCAGTTACTGGGGGGGCAGTGAGCAGTTCTTC
TRBD2 | NA | TRBJ2-1 | TRBV27 | CASTVLGTSGIGEQFF | TGTGCCAGCACTGTTCTCGGGACTAGCGGGATTGGTGAGCAGTTCTTC
NA | NA | TRBJ1-6 | TRBV7-9 | CASSLGRDYNSPLHF | TGTGCCAGCAGCTTGGGCAGAGACTATAATTCACCCCTCCACTTT
NA | NA | TRBJ2-7 | TRBV6-7 | CASSGPGRQIPYEQYF | TGTGCCAGCAGTGGACCGGGTCGACAGATCCCCTACGAGCAGTACTTC
TRBD2 | NA | TRBJ2-5 | TRBV5-1 | CASSLGTSGEETQYF | TGCGCCAGCAGCTTGGGTACTAGCGGGGAAGAGACCCAGTACTTC
NA | NA | TRBJ2-7 | TRBV25-1 | CASSESGGRSTYEQYF | TGTGCCAGCAGTGAATCCGGGGGACGGTCCACCTACGAGCAGTACTTC
NA | NA | TRBJ2-2 | TRBV27 | CASSTTSFRELFF | TGTGCCAGCAGCACTACAAGTTTTAGGGAGCTGTTTTTT
NA | NA | TRBJ2-7 | TRBV7-9 | CASSPAGGRYEQYF | TGTGCCAGCAGCCCGGCAGGAGGGCGCTACGAGCAGTACTTC
TRBD2 | once | TRBJ2-7 | TRBV10-2 | CASRATSGGTYEQYF | TGCGCCAGCAGGGCGACTAGCGGGGGTACCTACGAGCAGTACTTC
NA | NA | TRBJ1-6 | TRBV9 | CASSPARGMSPLHF | TGTGCCAGCAGCCCCGCCAGGGGCATGTCACCCCTCCACTTT